The 19 T cell receptor beta chains reported below all come from one sample, sequenced in a study of beta chain features in type 1 diabetes. The study reverse transcribed the entire isolated RNA, so it sequenced expressed TCRB transcripts. Sequencing was performed with immunoSEQ multiplex PCR; in TCRdb, only in-frame clones are kept and a portion is missing. The sample lists approximately 150,000 clones, under 11% occurring once. The sequenced sample was naive CD4+ T cells from blood. The receptors come from a man in his late teens or twenties in good health.

The chain joins TRBV28 to TRBJ2-7; 10 bases map to TRBD2. The CDR3 sequence is 16 residues long. The trim removed 3 bases at V and 3 bases at J, leaving 8 bases unmatched. Germline V gene lookup returns CDR1 MDHEN and CDR2 SYDVKM. The CDR3 DNA reads TGTGCCAGCAGTTTGCAGAGGACTAGCGGTGGCTACGAGCAGTACTTC. Amino acids: CASSLQRTSGGYEQYF.

This clone was found many times. The V gene is TRBV27, the J gene TRBJ2-5, with D maybe TRBD2 (7 bases). The V gene's germline CDR1 is MNHEY and CDR2 SMNVEV (reference sequence). CDR3 length: 14 amino acids. V was clipped by 7 bases and J by 4 bases, with 16 bases between them. CDR3 sequence reads: CASTAAGAGETQYF. The CDR3 DNA reads TGTGCCAGCACCGCCGCGGGGGCGGGAGAGACCCAGTACTTC.

The gene calls are TRBV27 and TRBJ2-7; 9 bases match TRBD1. Trimming cost V 5 bases and J 1 base; bases outside gene matches: 3. The CDR3 consists of 14 residues. The germline CDR1 and CDR2 sequences are MNHEY and SMNVEV (reference sequence). The CDR3 is CASSLGTGSYEQYF. CDR3 sequence (DNA): TGTGCCAGCAGTCTAGGGACAGGGTCCTACGAGCAGTACTTC.

V is TRBV30 and J is TRBJ2-5, with no clear D. The CDR3 loop spans 11 amino acids. The germline gives CDR1 GTSNPN, CDR2 SVGIG (reference sequence). Trimming left V 5 bases short and J 2 bases short, with 6 bases between. The CDR3 spells CAWSSQETQYF. CDR3 nucleotide sequence: TGTGCCTGGTCATCACAAGAGACCCAGTACTTC.

This clone turned up a few times. The chain couples TRBV5-6 to TRBJ1-3, with unresolved D. V dropped 4 bases and J dropped 4 bases, with 12 bases sitting between them. Germline-derived CDR1 and CDR2 are SGHDT and YYEEEE. The CDR3 totals 14 residues. The CDR3 loop reads CASSHGLGGNTIYF. CDR3 bases: TGTGCCAGCAGCCACGGACTGGGGGGAAACACCATATATTTT. The complete variable domain, with remaining parts taken from reference TRBV5-6 and TRBJ1-3, reads DAGVTQSPTHLIKTRGQQVTLRCSPKSGHDTVSWYQQALGQGPQFIFQYYEEEERQRGNFPDRFSGHQFPNYSSELNVNALLLGDSALYLCASSHGLGGNTIYFGEGSWLTVV.

V is TRBV25-1 and J is TRBJ2-1, with D perhaps TRBD1 (6 bases). Per germline, CDR1 MGHDK and CDR2 SYGVNS. Trimming cost V 5 bases and J 5 bases, with 16 bases left between them. The CDR3 runs 15 residues. The CDR3 sequence is CASSTPFAGDNEQFF. For the CDR3, the DNA is TGTGCCAGCAGTACACCTTTCGCAGGGGACAATGAGCAGTTCTTC. The complete variable domain, with remaining parts taken from reference TRBV25-1 and TRBJ2-1, reads EADIYQTPRYLVIGTGKKITLECSQTMGHDKMYWYQQDPGMELHLIHYSYGVNSTEKGDLSSESTVSRIRTEHFPLTLESARPSHTSQYLCASSTPFAGDNEQFFGPGTRLTVL.

This clone occurred many times. This rearrangement joins TRBV29-1 to TRBJ2-7; D is unclear. CDR3 size: 14 residues. The V and J ends lost 4 bases and 0 bases respectively, with 13 bases between them. Germline CDR1 SQVTM, CDR2 ANQGSEA. The CDR3 coding sequence is TGCAGCGTTGTTCCCAGAACCAGCTCCTACGAGCAGTACTTC. It codes for CSVVPRTSSYEQYF.

The J gene is TRBJ2-3, the V gene TRBV7-2; tentative D call: TRBD2 (6 bases). The CDR3 is 15 amino acids. Germline loops: CDR1 SGHTA, CDR2 FQGNSA. V was trimmed by 5 bases and J by 3 bases, leaving 15 bases between them. The CDR3, as DNA: TGTGCCAGCAGCCCACAAACGGGGGAGACAGATACGCAGTATTTT. Amino acid sequence: CASSPQTGETDTQYF.

This clone has more than one count but fewer than ten. The chain is built from TRBV7-9 and TRBJ2-3; 8 nucleotides match TRBD1. CDR1 and CDR2 from the germline V gene are SEHNR and FQNEAQ (reference sequence). V trimming: 5 bases; J trimming: 0 bases; junction bases outside the gene matches: 4. The CDR3 is made up of 15 amino acids. The CDR3: CASSPQGASTDTQYF. CDR3 DNA: TGTGCCAGCAGCCCCCAGGGGGCGAGCACAGATACGCAGTATTTT.

The rearrangement links TRBV6-1 to TRBJ2-5; no reliable D call. V dropped 5 bases and J dropped 4 bases, with 5 bases sitting between them. The CDR3 extends over 11 amino acids. The germline V gene encodes CDR1 MNHNS and CDR2 SASEGT. The CDR3 DNA sequence: TGTGCCAGCAGTTCGAGAGAGACCCAGTACTTC. It specifies CASSSRETQYF.

This clone showed up just a few times. This chain joins TRBV5-1 and TRBJ2-1, with 8 bases aligning to TRBD2. The germline CDR1 and CDR2 sequences are SGHRS and YFSETQ. V dropped 2 bases and J dropped 8; count of bases not matched to a gene: 6. The CDR3 extends over 14 amino acids. CDR3 DNA: TGCGCCAGCAGCTTCGAGCGGGGGTGGGATGAGCAGTTCTTC. Encoded protein: CASSFERGWDEQFF.

This clone was counted between two and nine times. This sequence joins TRBV6-5 and TRBJ2-1; 13 bases are shared with TRBD2. Trimming at V came to 7 bases and at J to 5 bases, leaving 5 bases not matched to a gene. This CDR3 is built from 15 residues. The germline gives CDR1 MNHEY, CDR2 SVGAGI. The CDR3 sequence is CASTLGTSGNNEQFF. CDR3 sequence (DNA): TGTGCCAGCACCCTCGGGACTAGCGGGAACAATGAGCAGTTCTTC.

This clone was seen more than once but under ten times. J is TRBJ2-5 and V is TRBV6-1; 7 bases line up with TRBD2. TRBJ2-7 matches the DNA end more closely, so the J call is doubtful. CDR1 MNHNS and CDR2 SASEGT come from the germline V gene. This CDR3 spans 13 amino acids. Here the CDR3 DNA reads TGTGCCAGCAGATTTCAGGGAGGGGACGAGCAGTACTTC. This gives the protein CASRFQGGDEQYF.

The chain carries TRBV5-4 and TRBJ2-5, with 12 bases matching TRBD1. With V trimmed by 0 bases and J by 3 bases, 6 bases remained unmatched. The CDR3 is 17 residues long. Germline V gene lookup returns CDR1 SGHNT and CDR2 YYREEE (reference sequence). CDR3 nucleotide sequence: TGTGCCAGCAGCTTGGAGTACGGGACAGGGGGCGAAGAGACCCAGTACTTC. This sequence encodes CASSLEYGTGGEETQYF.

This rearrangement joins TRBV6-5 to TRBJ2-7, with D hard to call. Between the trimmed V and J ends, which lost 6 bases and 2 bases, there was a span of 11 bases. The germline V gene encodes CDR1 MNHEY and CDR2 SVGAGI. CDR3 length: 13 residues. This CDR3 reads CASRPHSPYEQYF. The CDR3, as DNA: TGTGCCAGCAGACCCCACTCTCCCTACGAGCAGTACTTC.

Only a few counts were recorded for this clone. The genes are TRBV7-2 and TRBJ1-5, with TRBD1 matching over 10 bases. The CDR3 contains 16 residues. Germline V gene sequence: CDR1 SGHTA, CDR2 FQGNSA. V shed 1 base and J 2 bases; nucleotides not matched to a gene: 2. The chain's CDR3 is CASSLGQGAGNQPQHF. The CDR3 DNA is TGTGCCAGCAGCTTAGGACAGGGGGCAGGCAATCAGCCCCAGCATTTT.

This clone has a count of ten or more. This chain uses TRBV7-2 with TRBJ2-7; a weak D match, TRBD1 (6 bases). Trimming took off 6 bases at V and 0 bases at J, with 15 bases between the two ends. This CDR3 comprises 15 residues. The germline CDR1 and CDR2 sequences are SGHTA and FQGNSA. The CDR3 DNA sequence: TGTGCCAGCAGACTAAGGCAGGGGAGCTCCTACGAGCAGTACTTC. Encoded protein: CASRLRQGSSYEQYF. The full variable domain, in which reference TRBV7-2 and TRBJ2-7 provide the parts outside the CDR3, is GAGVSQSPSNKVTEKGKDVELRCDPISGHTALYWYRQSLGQGLEFLIYFQGNSAPDKSGLPSDRFSAERTGGSVSTLTIQRTQQEDSAVYLCASRLRQGSSYEQYFGPGTRLTVT.

This clone occurred a few times. The chain uses TRBV13 and TRBJ2-3, with D maybe TRBD2 (5 bases). The CDR3 consists of 14 residues. Germline-derived CDR1 and CDR2 are PRHDT and FYEKMQ (reference sequence). Trimming took off 9 bases at V and 4 bases at J, with 17 bases between the two ends. The CDR3 sequence: CARPPGSFPDTQYF. For the CDR3, the DNA is TGTGCCAGACCTCCGGGGAGTTTTCCAGATACGCAGTATTTT.

V usage is TRBV2 and J usage is TRBJ2-7; 8 bases are a match to TRBD2. The germline CDR1 and CDR2 sequences are SNHLY and FYNNEI. The junction had 3 bases not matched to a gene; V was cut back by 6 bases and J by 5 bases. The length of the CDR3 is 12 residues. As DNA, the CDR3 is TGTGCCAGCAGCGGGGGGGCTAACGAGCAGTACTTC. Translation gives CASSGGANEQYF.